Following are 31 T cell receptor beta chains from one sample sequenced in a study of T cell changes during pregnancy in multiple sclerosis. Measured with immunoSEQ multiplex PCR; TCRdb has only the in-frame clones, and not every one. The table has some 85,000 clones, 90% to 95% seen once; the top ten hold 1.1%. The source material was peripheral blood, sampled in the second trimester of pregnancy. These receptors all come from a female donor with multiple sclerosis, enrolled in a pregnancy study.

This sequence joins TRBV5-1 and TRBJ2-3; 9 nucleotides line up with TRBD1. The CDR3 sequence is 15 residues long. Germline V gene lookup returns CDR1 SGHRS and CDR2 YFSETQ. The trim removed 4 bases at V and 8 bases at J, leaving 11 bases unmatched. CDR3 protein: CASSTTGQGRATQYF. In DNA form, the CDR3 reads TGCGCCAGCAGCACAACGGGACAGGGTAGGGCTACGCAGTATTTT. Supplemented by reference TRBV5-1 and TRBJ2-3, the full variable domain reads KAGVTQTPRYLIKTRGQQVTLSCSPISGHRSVSWYQQTPGQGLQFLFEYFSETQRNKGNFPGRFSGRQFSNSRSEMNVSTLELGDSALYLCASSTTGQGRATQYFGPGTRLTVL.

The DNA of the CDR3 is TGTGCCACCAGCAGAGTGGAGGGACCGGCATACAATGAGCAGTTCTTC. It translates to CATSRVEGPAYNEQFF. The V call is TRBV15, the J call TRBJ2-1; perhaps TRBD2 as D (6 bases). The length of the CDR3 is 16 residues. In germline, CDR1 is LNHNV, CDR2 YYDKDF (reference sequence). The V end was cut by 1 base, the J end by 4 bases, with 14 bases between.

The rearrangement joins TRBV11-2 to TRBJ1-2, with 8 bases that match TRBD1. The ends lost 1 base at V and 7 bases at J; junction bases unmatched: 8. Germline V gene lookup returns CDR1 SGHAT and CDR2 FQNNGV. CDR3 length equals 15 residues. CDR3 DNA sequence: TGTGCCAGCAGCTTAGCGGCAGGGGGCGCGGCTGGCTACACCTTC. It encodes CASSLAAGGAAGYTF.

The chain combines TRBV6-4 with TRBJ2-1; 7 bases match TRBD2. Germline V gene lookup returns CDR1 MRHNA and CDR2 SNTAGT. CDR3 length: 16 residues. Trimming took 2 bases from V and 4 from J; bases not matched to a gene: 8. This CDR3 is CASSDRVGGRYNEQFF. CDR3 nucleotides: TGTGCCAGCAGTGACCGGGTGGGAGGGAGATACAATGAGCAGTTCTTC.

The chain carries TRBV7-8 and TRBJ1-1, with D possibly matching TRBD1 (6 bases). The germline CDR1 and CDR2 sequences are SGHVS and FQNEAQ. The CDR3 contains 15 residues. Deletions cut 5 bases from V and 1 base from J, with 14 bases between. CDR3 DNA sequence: TGTGCCAGCAGCGCTATCAGGGGCTGGAACACTGAAGCTTTCTTT. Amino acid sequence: CASSAIRGWNTEAFF.

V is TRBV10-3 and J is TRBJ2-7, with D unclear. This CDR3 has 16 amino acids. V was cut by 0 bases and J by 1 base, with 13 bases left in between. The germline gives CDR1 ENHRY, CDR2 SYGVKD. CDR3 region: CAISESPVSYSYEQYF. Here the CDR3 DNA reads TGTGCCATCAGTGAGTCGCCAGTTTCATATTCCTACGAGCAGTACTTC.

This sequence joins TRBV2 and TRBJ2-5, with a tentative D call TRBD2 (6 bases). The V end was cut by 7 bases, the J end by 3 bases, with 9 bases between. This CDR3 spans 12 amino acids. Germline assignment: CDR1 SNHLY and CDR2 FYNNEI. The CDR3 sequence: CASNGGKETQYF. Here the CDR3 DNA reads TGTGCCAGCAACGGGGGTAAAGAGACCCAGTACTTC.

This chain's CDR3 is CASSQDQRLAWNEQFF. In DNA form, the CDR3 reads TGCGCCAGCAGCCAAGATCAGCGACTAGCGTGGAATGAGCAGTTCTTC. The chain carries TRBV4-1 and TRBJ2-1; TRBD2 matches 8 bases. The CDR3 is 16 residues long. From germline, CDR1 is MGHRA and CDR2 YSYEKL. Unmatched junction bases numbered 8, after V lost 0 bases and J lost 7 bases.

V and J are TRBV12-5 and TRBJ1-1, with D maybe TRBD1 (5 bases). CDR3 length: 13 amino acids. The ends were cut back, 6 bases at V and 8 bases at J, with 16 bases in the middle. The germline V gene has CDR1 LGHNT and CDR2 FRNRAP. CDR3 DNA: TGTGCTAGTGGCCGCGGGACGGCGGGCGAAGCTTTCTTT. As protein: CASGRGTAGEAFF.

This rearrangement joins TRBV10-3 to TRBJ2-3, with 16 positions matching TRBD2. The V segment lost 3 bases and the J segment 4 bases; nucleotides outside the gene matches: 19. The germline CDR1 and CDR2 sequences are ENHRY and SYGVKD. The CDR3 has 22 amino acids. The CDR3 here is CAISDDGGLGLAGGPHPDTQYF. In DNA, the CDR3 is TGTGCCATCAGTGATGACGGGGGATTGGGACTAGCGGGAGGGCCTCACCCAGATACGCAGTATTTT.

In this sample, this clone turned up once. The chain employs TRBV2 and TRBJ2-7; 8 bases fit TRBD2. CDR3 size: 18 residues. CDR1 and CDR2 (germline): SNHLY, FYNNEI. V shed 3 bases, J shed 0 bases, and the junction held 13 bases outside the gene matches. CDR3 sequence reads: CASSDRPGTSPLSYEQYF. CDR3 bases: TGTGCCAGCAGTGACCGTCCCGGGACTAGTCCCCTCTCCTACGAGCAGTACTTC.

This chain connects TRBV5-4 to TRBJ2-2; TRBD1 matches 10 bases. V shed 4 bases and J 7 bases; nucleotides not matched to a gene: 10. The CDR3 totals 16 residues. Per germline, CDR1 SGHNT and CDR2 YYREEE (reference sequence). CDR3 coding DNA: TGTGCCAGCAGCGACCGGGACAGGGGAGGGGGCGGGGAGCTGTTTTTT. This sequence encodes CASSDRDRGGGGELFF.

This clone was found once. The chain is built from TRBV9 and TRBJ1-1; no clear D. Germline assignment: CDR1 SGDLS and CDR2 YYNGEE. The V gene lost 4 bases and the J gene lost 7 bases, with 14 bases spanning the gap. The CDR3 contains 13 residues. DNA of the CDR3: TGTGCCAGCAGCTTGCGGGAGTTGGGTGAAGCTTTCTTT. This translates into CASSLRELGEAFF.

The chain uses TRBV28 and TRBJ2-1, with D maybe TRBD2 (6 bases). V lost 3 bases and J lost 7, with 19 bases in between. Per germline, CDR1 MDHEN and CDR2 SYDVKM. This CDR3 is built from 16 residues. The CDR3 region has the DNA TGTGCCAGCAGTTTCTTGTTCGGGAGTTCGGGGAATGAGCAGTTCTTC. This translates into CASSFLFGSSGNEQFF.

The CDR3 protein is CASSVGGRGYEQYF. Written as DNA, the CDR3 is TGTGCCAGCAGCGTAGGGGGCAGGGGGTACGAGCAGTACTTC. The chain has TRBV9 and TRBJ2-7, with TRBD1 matching 7 bases. The CDR3 is 14 amino acids. CDR1 is SGDLS, CDR2 YYNGEE, per germline. V lost 0 bases, J lost 4 bases, and 4 bases stayed unmatched.

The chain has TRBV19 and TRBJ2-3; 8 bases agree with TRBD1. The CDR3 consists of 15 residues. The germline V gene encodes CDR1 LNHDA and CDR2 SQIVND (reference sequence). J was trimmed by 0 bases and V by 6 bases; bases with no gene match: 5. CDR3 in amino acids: CASRSTGASTDTQYF. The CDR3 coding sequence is TGTGCCAGTAGGTCGACAGGGGCTAGCACAGATACGCAGTATTTT. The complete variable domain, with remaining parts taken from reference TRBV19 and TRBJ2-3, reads DGGITQSPKYLFRKEGQNVTLSCEQNLNHDAMYWYRQDPGQGLRLIYYSQIVNDFQKGDIAEGYSVSREKKESFPLTVTSAQKNPTAFYLCASRSTGASTDTQYFGPGTRLTVL.

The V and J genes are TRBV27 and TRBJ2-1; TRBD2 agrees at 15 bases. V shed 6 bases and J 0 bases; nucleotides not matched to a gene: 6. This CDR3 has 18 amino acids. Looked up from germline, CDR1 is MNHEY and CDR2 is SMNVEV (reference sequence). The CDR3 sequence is CASRGLAGGQGSYNEQFF. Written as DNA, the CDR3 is TGTGCCAGCAGAGGACTAGCGGGAGGGCAGGGCTCCTACAATGAGCAGTTCTTC.

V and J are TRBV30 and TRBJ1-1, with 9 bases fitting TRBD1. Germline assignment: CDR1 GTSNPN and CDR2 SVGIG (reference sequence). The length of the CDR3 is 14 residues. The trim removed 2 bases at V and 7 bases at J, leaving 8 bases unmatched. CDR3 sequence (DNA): TGTGCCTGGAGTTCTGGGACAGGGCTGAATGAAGCTTTCTTT. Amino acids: CAWSSGTGLNEAFF.

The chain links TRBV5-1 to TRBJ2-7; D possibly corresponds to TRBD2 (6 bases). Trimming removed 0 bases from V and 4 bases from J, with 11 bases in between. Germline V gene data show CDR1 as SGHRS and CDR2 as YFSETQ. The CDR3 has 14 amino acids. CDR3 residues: CASSLVGGGYEQYF. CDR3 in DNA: TGCGCCAGCAGCTTGGTGGGGGGAGGTTACGAGCAGTACTTC.

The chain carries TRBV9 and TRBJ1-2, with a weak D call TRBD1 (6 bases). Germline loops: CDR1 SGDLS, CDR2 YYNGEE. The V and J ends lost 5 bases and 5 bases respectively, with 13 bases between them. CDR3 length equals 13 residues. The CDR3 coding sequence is TGTGCCAGCAGTTCAACAGGGCGGTATGGCTACACCTTC. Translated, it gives CASSSTGRYGYTF.

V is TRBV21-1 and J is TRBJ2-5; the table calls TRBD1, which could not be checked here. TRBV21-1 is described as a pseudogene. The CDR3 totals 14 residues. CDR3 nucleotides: TGTGCCAGCAGCAGCGAAGGACAGGGGGAGACCCAGTACTTC. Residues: CASSSEGQGETQYF.

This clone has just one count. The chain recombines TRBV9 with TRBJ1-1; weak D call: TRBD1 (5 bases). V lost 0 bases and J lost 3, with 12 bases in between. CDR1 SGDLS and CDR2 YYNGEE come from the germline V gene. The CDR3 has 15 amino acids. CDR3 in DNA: TGTGCCAGCAGCGTAGCTGCAGGGAGGGACACTGAAGCTTTCTTT. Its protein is CASSVAAGRDTEAFF. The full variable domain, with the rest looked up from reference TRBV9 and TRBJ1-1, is DSGVTQTPKHLITATGQRVTLRCSPRSGDLSVYWYQQSLDQGLQFLIQYYNGEERAKGNILERFSAQQFPDLHSELNLSSLELGDSALYFCASSVAAGRDTEAFFGQGTRLTVV.

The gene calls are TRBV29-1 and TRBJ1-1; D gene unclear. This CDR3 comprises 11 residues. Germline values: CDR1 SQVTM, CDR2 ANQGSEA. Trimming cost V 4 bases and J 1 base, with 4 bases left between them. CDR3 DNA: TGCAGCGTTGTTAAGAACACTGAAGCTTTCTTT. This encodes CSVVKNTEAFF. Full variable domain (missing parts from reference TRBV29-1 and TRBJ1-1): SAVISQKPSRDICQRGTSLTIQCQVDSQVTMMFWYRQQPGQSLTLIATANQGSEATYESGFVIDKFPISRPNLTFSTLTVSNMSPEDSSIYLCSVVKNTEAFFGQGTRLTVV.

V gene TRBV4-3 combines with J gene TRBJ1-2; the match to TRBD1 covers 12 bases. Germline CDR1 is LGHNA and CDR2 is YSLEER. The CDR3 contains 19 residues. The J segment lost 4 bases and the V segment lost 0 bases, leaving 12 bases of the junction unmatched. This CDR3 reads CASSQDPGTGGGEGYGYTF. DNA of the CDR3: TGCGCCAGCAGCCAAGACCCGGGGACAGGGGGCGGGGAGGGCTATGGCTACACCTTC.

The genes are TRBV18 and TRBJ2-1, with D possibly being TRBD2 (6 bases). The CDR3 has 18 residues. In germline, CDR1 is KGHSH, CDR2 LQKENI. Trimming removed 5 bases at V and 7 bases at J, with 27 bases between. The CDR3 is CASSEGYMGPFGGNEQFF. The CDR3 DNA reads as TGTGCCAGCTCAGAAGGCTATATGGGCCCCTTCGGAGGGAATGAGCAGTTCTTC.

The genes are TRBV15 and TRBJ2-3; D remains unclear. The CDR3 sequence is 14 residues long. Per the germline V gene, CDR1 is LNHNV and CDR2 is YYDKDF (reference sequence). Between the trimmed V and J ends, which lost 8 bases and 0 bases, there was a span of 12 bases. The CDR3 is CATGRGPSTDTQYF. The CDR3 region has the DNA TGTGCCACCGGCCGTGGGCCTAGCACAGATACGCAGTATTTT.

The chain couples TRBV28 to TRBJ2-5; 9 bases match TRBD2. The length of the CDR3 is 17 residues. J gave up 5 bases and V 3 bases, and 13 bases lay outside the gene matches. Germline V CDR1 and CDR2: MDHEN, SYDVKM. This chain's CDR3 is CASSFIASGDGPETQYF. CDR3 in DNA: TGTGCCAGCAGTTTTATCGCTAGCGGGGACGGCCCGGAGACCCAGTACTTC.

The chain's CDR3 is CASSARLGNEQYF. The CDR3 DNA sequence: TGTGCCAGCAGCGCCCGACTAGGGAACGAGCAGTACTTC. The rearrangement joins TRBV9 to TRBJ2-7; D is possibly TRBD2 (6 bases). Trimming took off 3 bases at V and 5 bases at J, with 12 bases between the two ends. CDR1 is SGDLS and CDR2 is YYNGEE in the germline V gene. The CDR3 covers 13 residues.

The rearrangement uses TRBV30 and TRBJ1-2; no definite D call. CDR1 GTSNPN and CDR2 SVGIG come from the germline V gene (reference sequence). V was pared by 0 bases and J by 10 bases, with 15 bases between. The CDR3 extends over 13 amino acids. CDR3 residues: CAWSVDGLGDYTF. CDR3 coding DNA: TGTGCCTGGAGTGTAGATGGGCTGGGAGACTACACCTTC. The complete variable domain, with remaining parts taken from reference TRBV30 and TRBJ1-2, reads SQTIHQWPATLVQPVGSPLSLECTVEGTSNPNLYWYRQAAGRGLQLLFYSVGIGQISSEVPQNLSASRPQDRQFILSSKKLLLSDSGFYLCAWSVDGLGDYTFGSGTRLTVV.

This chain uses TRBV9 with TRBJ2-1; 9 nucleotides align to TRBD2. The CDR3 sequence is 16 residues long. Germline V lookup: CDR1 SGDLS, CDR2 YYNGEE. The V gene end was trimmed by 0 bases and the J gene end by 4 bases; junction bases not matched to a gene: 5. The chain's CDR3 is CASSVELAGVYNEQFF. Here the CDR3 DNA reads TGTGCCAGCAGCGTAGAGTTAGCGGGAGTGTACAATGAGCAGTTCTTC.

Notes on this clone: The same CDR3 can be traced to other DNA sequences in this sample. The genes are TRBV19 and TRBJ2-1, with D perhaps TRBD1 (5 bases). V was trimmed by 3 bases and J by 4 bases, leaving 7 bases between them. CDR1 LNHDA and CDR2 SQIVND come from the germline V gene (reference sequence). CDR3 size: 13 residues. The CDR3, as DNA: TGTGCCAGTAGTATCGACAGTTACAATGAGCAGTTCTTC. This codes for CASSIDSYNEQFF.